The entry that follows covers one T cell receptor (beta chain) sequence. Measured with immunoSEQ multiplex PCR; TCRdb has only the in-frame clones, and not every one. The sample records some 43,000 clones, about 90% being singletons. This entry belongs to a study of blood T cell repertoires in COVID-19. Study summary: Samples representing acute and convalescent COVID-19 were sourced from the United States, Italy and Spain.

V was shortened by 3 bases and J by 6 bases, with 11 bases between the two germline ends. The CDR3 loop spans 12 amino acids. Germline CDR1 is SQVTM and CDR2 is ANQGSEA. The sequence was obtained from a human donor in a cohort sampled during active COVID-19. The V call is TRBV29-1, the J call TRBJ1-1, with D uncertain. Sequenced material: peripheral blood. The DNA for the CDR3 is TGCAGCGTTGACGCCGAGGAGGCTGAAGCTTTCTTT. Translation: CSVDAEEAEAFF. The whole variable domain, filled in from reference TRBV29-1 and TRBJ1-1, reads SAVISQKPSRDICQRGTSLTIQCQVDSQVTMMFWYRQQPGQSLTLIATANQGSEATYESGFVIDKFPISRPNLTFSTLTVSNMSPEDSSIYLCSVDAEEAEAFFGQGTRLTVV.